The 9 T cell receptor beta chains listed next were all sequenced from one sample in a study of cytomegalovirus exposure and HLA in healthy donors. In the PCR, 60 Vbeta and 13 Jbeta primers were used. The method was immunoSEQ multiplex PCR; TCRdb's version includes in-frame clones alone and lacks a portion of them. The sample includes roughly 130,000 clones, roughly 80% of them seen just once. Sequencing was carried out using PBMCs. The origin of the receptors is a woman aged 45-60 years in good health and CMV-seropositive.

The chain has TRBV5-1 and TRBJ1-5; possibly TRBD1 for D (6 bases). Germline V gene lookup returns CDR1 SGHRS and CDR2 YFSETQ. This CDR3 is 15 amino acids long. V lost 0 bases to trimming and J lost 5 bases, with 12 bases between them. As DNA, the CDR3 is TGCGCCAGCAGCTTGGACCCACAGGGTGATCAGCCCCAGCATTTT. It codes for CASSLDPQGDQPQHF.

In its sample, this clone was seen a few times. This sequence joins TRBV28 and TRBJ1-2, with 9 bases matching TRBD1. CDR1 is MDHEN, CDR2 SYDVKM, per germline. V gave up 6 bases and J gave up 10 bases; unmatched junction bases: 12. The CDR3 has 14 residues. The CDR3 is CASSQDPTGGVYTF. The CDR3 nucleotides read TGTGCCAGCAGCCAGGATCCAACAGGGGGCGTCTACACCTTC.

This clone was detected once. The rearrangement links TRBV6-4 to TRBJ2-3; 9 positions match TRBD2. The CDR3 runs to 14 residues. Germline CDR1 and CDR2: MRHNA and SNTAGT. With 6 bases clipped from V and 2 bases from J, the junction kept 3 bases outside the gene matches. CDR3: CASRPSGDTDTQYF. CDR3 in DNA: TGTGCCAGCAGACCTAGCGGGGACACAGATACGCAGTATTTT.

The V and J genes are TRBV11-2 and TRBJ2-1; 11 nucleotides line up with TRBD2. The germline V gene has CDR1 SGHAT and CDR2 FQNNGV. J lost 5 bases, V lost 5 bases, and 11 bases had no gene match. This CDR3 spans 17 amino acids. For the CDR3, the DNA is TGTGCCAGCAGCGTATATCCGGGACTAGCGGAAAACAATGAGCAGTTCTTC. It encodes CASSVYPGLAENNEQFF.

The chain recombines TRBV11-2 with TRBJ1-1; D not certain. V was clipped by 1 base and J by 10 bases, with 13 bases between them. Germline V gene sequence: CDR1 SGHAT, CDR2 FQNNGV. The length of the CDR3 is 13 residues. CDR3: CASSLGLARGAFF. The CDR3 bases are TGTGCCAGCAGCTTAGGTCTGGCCCGCGGAGCTTTCTTT.

This chain connects TRBV27 to TRBJ2-1, with 7 bases lining up with TRBD1. The germline V gene encodes CDR1 MNHEY and CDR2 SMNVEV (reference sequence). With V trimmed by 0 bases and J by 12 bases, 14 bases remained unmatched. This CDR3 comprises 16 residues. CDR3 DNA: TGTGCCAGCAGTTTATCTGTCTTAGGACACAGGGGCGCGCAGTTCTTC. Translation gives CASSLSVLGHRGAQFF.

The chain combines TRBV9 with TRBJ2-1; TRBD2 agrees at 10 bases. This CDR3 is 15 amino acids long. Trimming removed 4 bases from V and 9 bases from J; junction bases left unmatched: 10. The germline V gene encodes CDR1 SGDLS and CDR2 YYNGEE. The CDR3 DNA reads TGTGCCAGCAGCCTTGGGACTAGCGAGACGGTTGAGCAGTTCTTC. Amino acid sequence: CASSLGTSETVEQFF.

V gene TRBV29-1 combines with J gene TRBJ2-1; TRBD2 matches at 13 bases. CDR1 and CDR2 from the germline V gene are SQVTM and ANQGSEA. CDR3 length: 14 amino acids. V shed 6 bases, J shed 7 bases, and the junction held 6 bases outside the gene matches. The CDR3 here is CSVGTSGAPNEQFF. The CDR3 bases are TGCAGCGTCGGGACTAGCGGGGCCCCGAATGAGCAGTTCTTC.

The CDR3 is CASSWERNIQYF. The DNA for the CDR3 is TGTGCCAGCAGTTGGGAGAGAAACATTCAGTACTTC. This chain joins TRBV6-1 and TRBJ2-4; TRBD2 is a possible D gene (5 bases). V lost 5 bases and J lost 6, with 8 bases in between. Per the germline V gene, CDR1 is MNHNS and CDR2 is SASEGT. The CDR3 runs 12 residues.